These 16 T cell receptor beta chains were all obtained from the same sample, sequenced in a study of cytomegalovirus exposure and HLA in healthy donors. The PCR had 60 Vbeta and 13 Jbeta primers. Repertoires were generated with immunoSEQ multiplex PCR, while TCRdb's copy carries only in-frame clones and drops some. The sample table includes roughly 100,000 clones. Sequenced input: PBMCs. These receptors were collected from a man aged 45 to 65 in good health and CMV-seronegative.

The J gene is TRBJ1-2, the V gene TRBV2; D gene ambiguous. The ends were cut back, 6 bases at V and 5 bases at J, with 13 bases in the middle. This CDR3 is built from 13 residues. CDR1 SNHLY and CDR2 FYNNEI come from the germline V gene. The CDR3 DNA reads TGTGCCAGCAGCGCACAGATTTTATATGGCTACACCTTC. Protein sequence: CASSAQILYGYTF.

The chain combines TRBV7-6 with TRBJ1-5; 9 bases are a match to TRBD1. After removal of 5 bases from V and 6 bases from J, the junction contained 14 bases not matched to a gene. Germline CDR1 SGHVS, CDR2 FNYEAQ. This CDR3 region has 17 residues. The CDR3 region is CASSPEAGQGRGQPQHF. CDR3 bases: TGTGCCAGCAGCCCGGAGGCGGGACAGGGTCGCGGTCAGCCCCAGCATTTT.

This sequence joins TRBV7-2 and TRBJ1-5; D not resolved. Trimming removed 1 base at V and 8 bases at J, with 6 bases between. CDR3 length: 12 amino acids. Germline values: CDR1 SGHTA, CDR2 FQGNSA. In nucleotides, the CDR3 is TGTGCCAGCAGCTTAGGGAGGGAGCCCCAGCATTTT. The encoded protein is CASSLGREPQHF.

The chain is built from TRBV25-1 and TRBJ2-5, with a tentative D call TRBD1 (6 bases). The ends were cut back, 3 bases at V and 5 bases at J, with 19 bases in the middle. Germline loops: CDR1 MGHDK, CDR2 SYGVNS. There are 16 residues in the CDR3. The CDR3 sequence is CASSEPQGRGGETQYF. The CDR3 nucleotides are TGTGCCAGCAGTGAGCCTCAGGGCAGGGGTGGGGAGACCCAGTACTTC. The variable domain in full, with the rest retrieved from reference TRBV25-1 and TRBJ2-5, is EADIYQTPRYLVIGTGKKITLECSQTMGHDKMYWYQQDPGMELHLIHYSYGVNSTEKGDLSSESTVSRIRTEHFPLTLESARPSHTSQYLCASSEPQGRGGETQYFGPGTRLLVL.

The V call is TRBV14, the J call TRBJ1-3; D not resolved. The V end lost 0 bases, the J end lost 2 bases, and 11 bases lay between the germline ends. The CDR3 spans 16 residues. Germline CDR1 is SGHDN and CDR2 is FVKESK. In DNA form, the CDR3 reads TGTGCCAGCAGCCAAGATGTGTGGGCGACTGGAAACACCATATATTTT. It yields the protein CASSQDVWATGNTIYF. The whole variable domain, remainder taken from reference TRBV14 and TRBJ1-3, is EAGVTQFPSHSVIEKGQTVTLRCDPISGHDNLYWYRRVMGKEIKFLLHFVKESKQDESGMPNNRFLAERTGGTYSTLKVQPAELEDSGVYFCASSQDVWATGNTIYFGEGSWLTVV.

DNA of the CDR3: TGTGCCTGGAGTGCTGGGACAGAACCATCTTACGAGCAGTACTTC. Its protein product is CAWSAGTEPSYEQYF. V usage is TRBV30 and J usage is TRBJ2-7; 7 nucleotides align to TRBD1. Germline CDR1 reads GTSNPN; CDR2 reads SVGIG (reference sequence). V shed 1 base, J shed 4 bases, and the junction held 10 bases outside the gene matches. The CDR3 totals 15 residues.

This chain connects TRBV7-9 to TRBJ1-3; TRBD1 matches 11 bases. CDR3 size: 17 residues. Germline loops: CDR1 SEHNR, CDR2 FQNEAQ (reference sequence). V was clipped by 5 bases and J by 2 bases; unmatched bases: 8. CDR3 DNA: TGTGCCAGCAGCCCGGACAGGGGGCTGTTTCCTGGAAACACCATATATTTT. Its translation is CASSPDRGLFPGNTIYF.

This chain uses TRBV27 with TRBJ1-2, with 7 bases that match TRBD1. After removal of 8 bases from V and 4 bases from J, the junction contained 16 bases not matched to a gene. The CDR3 sequence is 16 residues long. Germline assignment: CDR1 MNHEY and CDR2 SMNVEV (reference sequence). This chain's CDR3 is CASFGTAVDRSYGYTF. CDR3 nucleotides: TGTGCCAGCTTTGGGACAGCAGTGGATCGGAGCTATGGCTACACCTTC.

A remark on this clone: Distinct nucleotide sequences in the sample also encode this CDR3. The V gene is TRBV5-1, the J gene TRBJ2-7, with a tentative D call TRBD1 (5 bases). V dropped 0 bases and J dropped 5 bases, with 12 bases sitting between them. CDR1 and CDR2 (germline): SGHRS, YFSETQ. The CDR3 sequence is 14 residues long. The CDR3 reads CASSLAGQGNEQYF. The CDR3 DNA sequence: TGCGCCAGCAGCTTGGCCGGGCAGGGTAACGAGCAGTACTTC.

This chain joins TRBV29-1 and TRBJ2-7, with 9 bases that match TRBD1. Germline-derived CDR1 and CDR2 are SQVTM and ANQGSEA. The length of the CDR3 is 14 residues. With V trimmed by 6 bases and J by 5 bases, 11 bases remained unmatched. The CDR3 sequence: CSVDPGQGYHEQYF. The CDR3 bases are TGCAGCGTCGACCCGGGACAGGGCTATCACGAGCAGTACTTC.

The chain links TRBV5-1 to TRBJ2-1; tentative D call: TRBD2 (5 bases). V was clipped by 2 bases and J by 1 base, with 7 bases between them. Germline V CDR1 and CDR2: SGHRS, YFSETQ. This CDR3 has 14 amino acids. CDR3 protein: CASSFGDSYNEQFF. CDR3 DNA: TGCGCCAGCAGCTTCGGGGATTCCTACAATGAGCAGTTCTTC.

The V and J genes are TRBV28 and TRBJ2-1, with 12 bases aligning to TRBD2. Germline assignment: CDR1 MDHEN and CDR2 SYDVKM. The trim removed 6 bases at V and 6 bases at J, leaving 6 bases unmatched. The CDR3 spans 15 residues. The CDR3 loop is CASSITSGGTNEQFF. The CDR3 nucleotides are TGTGCCAGCAGCATTACTAGCGGGGGGACCAATGAGCAGTTCTTC. Combining the CDR3 with reference TRBV28 and TRBJ2-1 gives the whole variable domain DVKVTQSSRYLVKRTGEKVFLECVQDMDHENMFWYRQDPGLGLRLIYFSYDVKMKEKGDIPEGYSVSREKKERFSLILESASTNQTSMYLCASSITSGGTNEQFFGPGTRLTVL.

The J gene is TRBJ1-1, the V gene TRBV7-3; TRBD1 agrees at 9 bases. V gave up 5 bases and J gave up 5 bases; unmatched junction bases: 9. The CDR3 has 15 residues. In germline, CDR1 is SGHTA, CDR2 FQGTGA. The CDR3 bases are TGTGCCAGCAGCGCCGGACAGGGGAGAAGGACTGAAGCTTTCTTT. Residues: CASSAGQGRRTEAFF.

The rearrangement links TRBV2 to TRBJ1-2; 9 nucleotides align to TRBD1. This CDR3 spans 14 amino acids. Germline CDR1 SNHLY, CDR2 FYNNEI. Trimming at V came to 7 bases and at J to 4 bases, leaving 7 bases not matched to a gene. The CDR3 region has the DNA TGTGCCAGCACTACAGGGGGCGCTTCCTATGGCTACACCTTC. Residues: CASTTGGASYGYTF.

This rearrangement joins TRBV5-1 to TRBJ2-5, with TRBD1 as a possible D gene (5 bases). This CDR3 is 15 amino acids long. The V gene lost 0 bases and the J gene lost 5 bases, with 14 bases spanning the gap. Germline V CDR1 and CDR2: SGHRS, YFSETQ. CDR3 sequence: CASSLGQTVGETQYF. The CDR3, as DNA: TGCGCCAGCAGCTTGGGACAGACGGTCGGGGAGACCCAGTACTTC. Combining the CDR3 with reference TRBV5-1 and TRBJ2-5 gives the whole variable domain KAGVTQTPRYLIKTRGQQVTLSCSPISGHRSVSWYQQTPGQGLQFLFEYFSETQRNKGNFPGRFSGRQFSNSRSEMNVSTLELGDSALYLCASSLGQTVGETQYFGPGTRLLVL.

The chain carries TRBV5-1 and TRBJ2-7; possible D gene TRBD2, 7 bases. Germline V lookup: CDR1 SGHRS, CDR2 YFSETQ. This CDR3 spans 14 amino acids. Between the trimmed V and J ends, which lost 0 bases and 2 bases, there was a span of 9 bases. The CDR3 nucleotides are TGCGCCAGCAGCTTGGAGGGGGGGCCCTACGAGCAGTACTTC. This translates into CASSLEGGPYEQYF.